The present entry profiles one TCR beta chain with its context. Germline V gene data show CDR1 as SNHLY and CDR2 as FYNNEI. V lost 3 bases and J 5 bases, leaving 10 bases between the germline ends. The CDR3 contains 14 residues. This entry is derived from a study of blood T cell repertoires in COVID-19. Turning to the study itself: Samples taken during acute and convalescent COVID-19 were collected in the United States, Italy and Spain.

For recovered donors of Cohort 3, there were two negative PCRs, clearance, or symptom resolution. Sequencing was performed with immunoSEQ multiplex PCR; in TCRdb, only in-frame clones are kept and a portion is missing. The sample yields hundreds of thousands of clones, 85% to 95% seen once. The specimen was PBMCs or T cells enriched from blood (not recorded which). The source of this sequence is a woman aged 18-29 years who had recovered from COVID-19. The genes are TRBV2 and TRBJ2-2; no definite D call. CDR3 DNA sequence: TGTGCCAGCAGTGAGGTGTTCGGGACCGGGGAGCTGTTTTTT. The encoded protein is CASSEVFGTGELFF.